Described below is a single T cell receptor beta chain sequence and its context. Its antigen is as yet unknown. These data come from a study of T-cell memory formation after mild COVID-19. Study information: TCR clusters showed largely donor specificity.

5'RACE primed at constant segments yielded TCR alpha and TCR beta cDNA libraries bearing sample barcodes and UMIs. TCRdb passed the 5' RACE reads through MiXCR, listing each CDR3 protein once. The table records around 250,000 distinct CDR3 sequences, over 9% of them present only once. General study results and limits: The study detected some responding clones in pre-infection memory, suggesting cross-reactive memory joined. Shrinking CD4+ clones resided mostly in CM and EM, and CD8+ ones in EMRA.

This CDR3 comprises 13 residues. Germline CDR1 reads MNHEY; CDR2 reads SMNVEV (reference sequence). V lost 6 bases, J lost 8 bases, and 16 bases lay in between. The specimen sequenced was PBMCs or a T cell subset sorted from them (not recorded which). This clonotype was obtained from a man between 18 and 29 years old who had mild COVID-19 (a few samples of this study predate the infection). Cell type and time point are not known. This rearrangement joins TRBV27 to TRBJ1-2; D gene unclear. The CDR3, as DNA: TGTGCCAGCAGCCGCAATGCCGGACCCGGCTACACCTTC. Protein: CASSRNAGPGYTF.